The entry below describes one T cell receptor (beta chain). Clones were sequenced by immunoSEQ multiplex PCR, and TCRdb holds only the in-frame ones, with some missing. Of some 320,000 clones listed, 85% are singletons. Germline lookup yields CDR1 GTSNPN and CDR2 SVGIG (reference sequence). The CDR3 is 15 amino acids. V was clipped by 3 bases and J by 8 bases, with 17 bases between them. Within 2 weeks before study entry, exposed participants met a COVID-19 case. The source of the sample is a study of blood T cell repertoires in COVID-19. About the study: The analysed material was cDNA or gDNA that came from T cells, B-cell-depleted T cells, or PBMCs.

The chain carries TRBV30 and TRBJ1-6; no clear D gene. The specimen sequenced was PBMCs or T cells enriched from blood (not recorded which). This TCR came from a woman in her twenties or thirties who had been exposed to COVID-19. The CDR3 is CAWSPPNLTYSPLHF. CDR3 in DNA: TGTGCCTGGAGCCCACCAAATCTGACTTATTCACCCCTCCACTTT.